The sequence of this T cell receptor (beta chain) was determined in a study of blood T cell repertoires in COVID-19. The overall study: From T cells, B-cell-depleted T cells, or PBMCs came the material, which was cDNA or gDNA.

Sequencing used immunoSEQ multiplex PCR; TCRdb keeps in-frame clones, though not all of them. Among 450,000 or so clones, 80% to 90% were seen once, and the ten largest hold 0.75% to 0.85%. Seattle-derived patients entered the study during active infection and were followed longitudinally. The V gene end was trimmed by 3 bases and the J gene end by 0 bases; junction bases not matched to a gene: 6. The CDR3 length is 17 residues. In germline, CDR1 is DFQATT, CDR2 SNEGSKA (reference sequence). Sequencing input: peripheral blood. The TCR originated in a man aged 18-30 years with COVID-19, enrolled during active disease. V is TRBV20-1 and J is TRBJ2-6, with 9 bases identical to TRBD2. CDR3 DNA sequence: TGCAGTGCTAGTGTACTAGCGGGTCGCTCTGGGGCCAACGTCCTGACTTTC. It encodes CSASVLAGRSGANVLTF.